Detailed here is one T cell receptor beta chain. The data are from a study of patients and donors after allogeneic stem cell transplantation. The CDR3 loop spans 14 amino acids. The V end lost 1 base, the J end lost 0 bases, and 4 bases lay between the germline ends. Looked up from germline, CDR1 is SGHTA and CDR2 is FQGTGA. Using its own MiXCR run on the RT-PCR reads, TCRdb lists one record per CDR3 protein. The sample lists tens of thousands of distinct CDR3 sequences; around 5% were seen once. The rearrangement uses TRBV7-3 and TRBJ2-1; D gene unclear. Sample: blood, either unsorted or a sorted T cell fraction (not recorded which). The sequence was obtained from a human donor who was either an allogeneic HSCT recipient or a stem cell or donor lymphocyte infusion donor (not recorded which). It is not recorded whose cells these are; they may come from a transplant donor. The CDR3 sequence is CASSLKGSYNEQFF. The CDR3 nucleotides read TGTGCCAGCAGCTTAAAGGGCTCCTACAATGAGCAGTTCTTC.